Listed here are 2 T cell receptor beta chains from one sample, sequenced in a study of metastatic and nonmetastatic thyroid tumors. Among the patients, none had received any treatment before thyroid surgery. TCRdb re-called the PCR reads via MiXCR. The sample has 25,000 to 35,000 clones; under 25% are singletons. Input material: blood. The source is a female donor with papillary thyroid cancer or a benign thyroid nodule (not recorded which). Some clones in this sample may be carry-over from other donors' samples.

This clone was counted at least ten times. The rearrangement links TRBV27 to TRBJ1-1; TRBD1 might be the D (5 bases). V was clipped by 1 base and J by 5 bases, with 14 bases between them. The CDR3 is 15 amino acids. Looked up from germline, CDR1 is MNHEY and CDR2 is SMNVEV (reference sequence). The CDR3 loop reads CASSLLGPAGTEAFF. CDR3 sequence (DNA): TGTGCCAGCAGTTTATTGGGACCCGCGGGGACTGAAGCTTTCTTT.

Only a few counts were recorded for this clone. This chain uses TRBV5-1 with TRBJ2-5; TRBD1 is a possible D gene (5 bases). From germline, CDR1 is SGHRS and CDR2 YFSETQ. With 4 bases removed from V and 7 bases from J, the gap between germline ends came to 17 bases. This CDR3 has 14 amino acids. The DNA of the CDR3 is TGCGCCAGCAGCCCGGACGGACAACTCGGGACCCAGTACTTC. This translates into CASSPDGQLGTQYF.